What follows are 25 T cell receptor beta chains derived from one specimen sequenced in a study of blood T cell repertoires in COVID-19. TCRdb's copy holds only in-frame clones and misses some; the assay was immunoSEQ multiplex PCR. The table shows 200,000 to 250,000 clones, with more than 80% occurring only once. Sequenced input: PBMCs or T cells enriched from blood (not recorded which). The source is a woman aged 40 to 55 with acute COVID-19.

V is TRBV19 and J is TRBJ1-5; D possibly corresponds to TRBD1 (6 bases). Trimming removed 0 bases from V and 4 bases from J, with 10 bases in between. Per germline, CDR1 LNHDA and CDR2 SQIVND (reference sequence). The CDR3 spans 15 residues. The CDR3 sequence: CASSIDWGQNQPQHF. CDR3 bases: TGTGCCAGTAGTATAGATTGGGGGCAGAATCAGCCCCAGCATTTT.

This CDR3 reads CASSQDRGTGHGYTF. DNA of the CDR3: TGCGCCAGCAGCCAAGATAGGGGAACGGGTCATGGCTACACCTTC. The chain recombines TRBV4-3 with TRBJ1-2, with a possible D match to TRBD1 (5 bases). This CDR3 has 15 amino acids. V dropped 0 bases and J dropped 6 bases, with 14 bases sitting between them. Germline V CDR1 and CDR2: LGHNA, YSLEER.

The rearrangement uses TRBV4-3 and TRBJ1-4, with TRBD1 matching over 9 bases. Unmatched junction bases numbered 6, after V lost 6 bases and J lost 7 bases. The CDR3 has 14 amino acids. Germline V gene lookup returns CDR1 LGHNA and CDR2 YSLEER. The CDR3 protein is CASRPGQGGEKLFF. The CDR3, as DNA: TGCGCCAGCAGGCCGGGACAGGGCGGTGAAAAACTGTTTTTT.

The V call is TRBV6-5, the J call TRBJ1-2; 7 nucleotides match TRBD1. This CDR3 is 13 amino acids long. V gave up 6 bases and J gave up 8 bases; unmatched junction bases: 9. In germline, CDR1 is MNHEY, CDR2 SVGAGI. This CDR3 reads CASRMTGIEGYTF. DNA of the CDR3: TGTGCCAGCAGGATGACAGGGATCGAGGGCTACACCTTC.

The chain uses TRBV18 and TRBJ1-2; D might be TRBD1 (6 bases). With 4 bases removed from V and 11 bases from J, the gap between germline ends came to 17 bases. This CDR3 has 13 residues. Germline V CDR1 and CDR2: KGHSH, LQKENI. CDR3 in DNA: TGTGCCAGCTCACACCGGGACACGGAGGTTTACACCTTC. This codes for CASSHRDTEVYTF.

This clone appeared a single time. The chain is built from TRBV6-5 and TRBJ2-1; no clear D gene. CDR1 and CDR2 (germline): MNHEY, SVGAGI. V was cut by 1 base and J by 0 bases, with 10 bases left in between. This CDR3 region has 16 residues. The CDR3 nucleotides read TGTGCCAGCAGTTACTACCCCGGTAGCTCCTACAATGAGCAGTTCTTC. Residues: CASSYYPGSSYNEQFF.

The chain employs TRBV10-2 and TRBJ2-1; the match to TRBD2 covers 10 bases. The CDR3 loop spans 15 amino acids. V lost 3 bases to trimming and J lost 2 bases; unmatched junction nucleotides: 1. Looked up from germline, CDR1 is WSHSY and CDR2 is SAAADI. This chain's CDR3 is CASSELAGTYNEQFF. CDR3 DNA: TGCGCCAGCAGTGAACTAGCGGGGACCTACAATGAGCAGTTCTTC.

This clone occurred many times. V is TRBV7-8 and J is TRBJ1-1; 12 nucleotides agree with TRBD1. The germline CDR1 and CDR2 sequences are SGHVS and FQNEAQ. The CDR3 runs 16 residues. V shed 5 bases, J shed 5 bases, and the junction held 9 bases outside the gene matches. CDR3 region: CASSTGTGGSGTEAFF. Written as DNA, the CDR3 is TGTGCCAGCAGCACCGGGACAGGGGGCTCGGGTACTGAAGCTTTCTTT.

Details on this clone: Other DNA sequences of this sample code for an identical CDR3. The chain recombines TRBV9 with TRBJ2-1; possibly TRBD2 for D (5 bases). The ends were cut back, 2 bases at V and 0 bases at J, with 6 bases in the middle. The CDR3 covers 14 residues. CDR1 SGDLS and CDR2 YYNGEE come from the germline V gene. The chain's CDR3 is CASSVGSSYNEQFF. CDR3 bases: TGTGCCAGCAGCGTGGGGAGCTCCTACAATGAGCAGTTCTTC.

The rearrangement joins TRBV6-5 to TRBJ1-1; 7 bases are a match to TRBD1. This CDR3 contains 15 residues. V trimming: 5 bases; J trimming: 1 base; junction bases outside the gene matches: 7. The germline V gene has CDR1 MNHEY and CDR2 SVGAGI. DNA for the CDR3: TGTGCCAGCAGTATTGACAGGGTGGGGAACACTGAAGCTTTCTTT. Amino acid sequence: CASSIDRVGNTEAFF.

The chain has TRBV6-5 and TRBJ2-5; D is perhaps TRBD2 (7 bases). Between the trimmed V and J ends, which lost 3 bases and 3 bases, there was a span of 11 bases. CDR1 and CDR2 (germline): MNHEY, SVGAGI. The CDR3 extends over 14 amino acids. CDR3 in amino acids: CASSYRGAKETQYF. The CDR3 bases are TGTGCCAGCAGTTATCGGGGGGCCAAAGAGACCCAGTACTTC.

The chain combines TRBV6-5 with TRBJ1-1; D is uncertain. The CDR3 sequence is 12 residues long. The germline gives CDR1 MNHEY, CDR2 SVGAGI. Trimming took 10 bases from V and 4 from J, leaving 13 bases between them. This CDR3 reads CATRRYRTEAFF. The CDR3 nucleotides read TGTGCCACCCGCCGGTATCGCACTGAAGCTTTCTTT.

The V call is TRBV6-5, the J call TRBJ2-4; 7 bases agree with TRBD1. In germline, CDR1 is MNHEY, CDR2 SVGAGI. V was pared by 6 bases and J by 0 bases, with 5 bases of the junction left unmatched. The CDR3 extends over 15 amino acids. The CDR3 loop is CASSPDRAAKNIQYF. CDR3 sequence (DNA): TGTGCCAGCAGCCCCGACAGGGCAGCCAAAAACATTCAGTACTTC.

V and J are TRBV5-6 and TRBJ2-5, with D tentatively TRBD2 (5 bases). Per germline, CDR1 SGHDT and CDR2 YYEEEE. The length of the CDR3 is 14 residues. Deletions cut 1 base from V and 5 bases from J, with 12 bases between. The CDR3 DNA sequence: TGTGCCAGCAGCTTGTCTGGTAGCGACGAGACCCAGTACTTC. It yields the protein CASSLSGSDETQYF.

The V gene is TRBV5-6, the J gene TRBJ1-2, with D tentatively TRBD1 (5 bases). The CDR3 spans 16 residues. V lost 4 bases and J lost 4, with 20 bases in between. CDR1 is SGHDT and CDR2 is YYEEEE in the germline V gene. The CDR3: CASSPPAWPDTYGYTF. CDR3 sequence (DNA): TGTGCCAGCAGCCCCCCCGCGTGGCCGGACACCTATGGCTACACCTTC.

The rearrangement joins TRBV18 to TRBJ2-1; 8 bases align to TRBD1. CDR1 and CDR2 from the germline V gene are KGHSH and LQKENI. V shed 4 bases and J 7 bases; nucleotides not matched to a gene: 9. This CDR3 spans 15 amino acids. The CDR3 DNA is TGTGCCAGCTCACGAGACCAGGGGGCTGAGAATGAGCAGTTCTTC. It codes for CASSRDQGAENEQFF.

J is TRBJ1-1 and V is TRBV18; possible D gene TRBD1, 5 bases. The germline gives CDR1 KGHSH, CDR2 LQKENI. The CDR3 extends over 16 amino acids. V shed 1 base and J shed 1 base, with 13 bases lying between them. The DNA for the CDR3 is TGTGCCAGCTCACCACGCGGGACTTTGGGGAACACTGAAGCTTTCTTT. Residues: CASSPRGTLGNTEAFF.

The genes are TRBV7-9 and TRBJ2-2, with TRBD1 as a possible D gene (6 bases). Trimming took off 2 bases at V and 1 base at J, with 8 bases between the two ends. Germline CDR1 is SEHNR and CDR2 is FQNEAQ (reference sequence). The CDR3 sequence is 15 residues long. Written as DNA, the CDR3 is TGTGCCAGCAGCTTATACAGGGAGAACACCGGGGAGCTGTTTTTT. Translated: CASSLYRENTGELFF.

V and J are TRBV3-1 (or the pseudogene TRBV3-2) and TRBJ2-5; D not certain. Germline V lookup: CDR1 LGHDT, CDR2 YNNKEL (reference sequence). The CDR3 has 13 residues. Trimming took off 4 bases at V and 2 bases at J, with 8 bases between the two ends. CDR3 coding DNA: TGTGCCAGCAGCCGTGGCTTTCAAGAGACCCAGTACTTC. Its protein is CASSRGFQETQYF.

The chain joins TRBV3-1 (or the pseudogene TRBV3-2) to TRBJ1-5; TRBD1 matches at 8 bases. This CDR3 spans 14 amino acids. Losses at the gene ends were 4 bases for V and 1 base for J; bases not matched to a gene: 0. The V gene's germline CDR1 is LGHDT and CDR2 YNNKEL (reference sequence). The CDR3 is CASSPGGSNQPQHF. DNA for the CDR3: TGTGCCAGCAGCCCAGGGGGCAGCAATCAGCCCCAGCATTTT.

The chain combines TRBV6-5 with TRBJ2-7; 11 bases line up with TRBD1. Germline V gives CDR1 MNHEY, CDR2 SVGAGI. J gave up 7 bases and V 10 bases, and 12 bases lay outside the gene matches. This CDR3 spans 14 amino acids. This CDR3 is CATRAGTGGSEQYF. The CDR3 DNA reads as TGTGCCACTCGCGCTGGGACAGGGGGATCGGAGCAGTACTTC.

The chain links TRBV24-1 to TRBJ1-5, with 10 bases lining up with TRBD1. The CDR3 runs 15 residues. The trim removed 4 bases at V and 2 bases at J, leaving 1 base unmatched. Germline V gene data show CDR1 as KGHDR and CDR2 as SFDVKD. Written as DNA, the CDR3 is TGTGCCACCAGTGAGGGGACAGGGGGCAATCAGCCCCAGCATTTT. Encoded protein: CATSEGTGGNQPQHF.

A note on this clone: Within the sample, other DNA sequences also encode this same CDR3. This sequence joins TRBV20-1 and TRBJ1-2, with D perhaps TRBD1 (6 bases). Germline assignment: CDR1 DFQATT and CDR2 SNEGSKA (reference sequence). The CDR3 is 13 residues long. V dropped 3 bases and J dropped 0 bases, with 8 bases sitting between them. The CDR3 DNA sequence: TGCAGTGCTAGTACAGGGCCTAACTATGGCTACACCTTC. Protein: CSASTGPNYGYTF.

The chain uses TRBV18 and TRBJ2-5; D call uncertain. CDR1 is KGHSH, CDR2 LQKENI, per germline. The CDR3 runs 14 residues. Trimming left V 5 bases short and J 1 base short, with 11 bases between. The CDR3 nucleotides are TGTGCCAGCTCAGTACAGCCAACCCAAGAGACCCAGTACTTC. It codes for CASSVQPTQETQYF.

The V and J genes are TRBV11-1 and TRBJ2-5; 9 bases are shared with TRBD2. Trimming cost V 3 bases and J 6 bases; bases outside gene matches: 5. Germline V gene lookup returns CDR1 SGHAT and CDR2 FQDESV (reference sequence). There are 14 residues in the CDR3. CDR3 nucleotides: TGTGCCAGCAGCTTGGCGGGGGGGCCTCAGACCCAGTACTTC. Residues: CASSLAGGPQTQYF.